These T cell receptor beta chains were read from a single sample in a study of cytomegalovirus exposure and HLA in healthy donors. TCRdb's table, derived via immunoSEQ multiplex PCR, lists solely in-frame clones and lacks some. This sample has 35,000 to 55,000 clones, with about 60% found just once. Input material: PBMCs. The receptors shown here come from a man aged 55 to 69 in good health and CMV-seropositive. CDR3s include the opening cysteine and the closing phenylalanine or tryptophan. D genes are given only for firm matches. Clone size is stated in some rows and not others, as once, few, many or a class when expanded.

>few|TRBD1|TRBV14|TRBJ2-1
CASSPDRGTYNEQFF
TGTGCCAGCAGCCCCGACAGGGGAACTTACAATGAGCAGTTCTTC
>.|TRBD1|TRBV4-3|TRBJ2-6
CASSQDILTGHTGANVLTF
TGCGCCAGCAGCCAAGATATATTGACAGGGCATACTGGGGCCAACGTCCTGACTTTC
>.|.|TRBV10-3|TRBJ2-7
CAIKEPDSRGDEQYF
TGTGCCATCAAGGAACCGGACAGTCGTGGGGACGAGCAGTACTTC
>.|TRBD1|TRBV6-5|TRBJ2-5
CASRRTGIETQYF
TGTGCCAGCAGAAGGACAGGGATTGAGACCCAGTACTTC
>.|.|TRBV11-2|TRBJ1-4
CASSTQTGKNEKLFF
TGTGCCAGCAGCACCCAGACAGGAAAAAATGAAAAACTGTTTTTT
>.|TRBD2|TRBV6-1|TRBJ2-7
CASSAQTSGSATSSYGQYF
TGTGCCAGCAGTGCTCAGACTAGCGGGAGTGCCACGAGCTCCTACGGGCAGTACTTC
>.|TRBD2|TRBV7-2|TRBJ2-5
CASSALRLAGKQETQYF
TGTGCCAGCAGCGCCCTACGACTAGCGGGTAAACAAGAGACCCAGTACTTC
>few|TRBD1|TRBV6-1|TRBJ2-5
CASSDTGEGQYF
TGTGCCAGCAGTGACACAGGGGAAGGCCAGTACTTC
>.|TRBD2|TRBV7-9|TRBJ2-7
CASSLSRTSGTDEQCF
TGTGCCAGCAGCTTATCTCGGACTAGCGGGACGGACGAGCAGTGCTTC
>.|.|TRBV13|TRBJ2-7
CASSSLISRQQYF
TGTGCCAGCAGCTCCCTGATTAGCCGGCAGCAGTACTTC
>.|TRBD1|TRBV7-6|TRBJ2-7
CASSLIVPSGQGYYEQYF
TGTGCCAGCAGCTTAATTGTTCCTTCGGGACAGGGATACTACGAGCAGTACTTC
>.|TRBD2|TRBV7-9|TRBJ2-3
CASSRRAGDTQYF
TGTGCCAGCAGCCGTCGAGCGGGGGATACGCAGTATTTT
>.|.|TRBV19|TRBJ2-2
CASSERNTGELFF
TGTGCCAGTAGTGAGCGGAACACCGGGGAGCTGTTTTTT
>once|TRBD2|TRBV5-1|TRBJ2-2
CASKWTSGNTGELFF
TGCGCCAGCAAATGGACTAGCGGGAACACCGGGGAGCTGTTTTTT
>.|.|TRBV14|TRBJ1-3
CASSQEWEGSGNTIYF
TGTGCCAGCAGCCAAGAATGGGAGGGCTCAGGAAACACCATATATTTT
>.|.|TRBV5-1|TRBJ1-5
CASSLGAGSGNQPQHF
TGCGCCAGCAGCTTGGGCGCGGGGAGCGGCAATCAGCCCCAGCATTTT
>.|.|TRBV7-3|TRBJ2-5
CASSRQTKETQYF
TGTGCCAGCAGCCGTCAGACAAAAGAGACCCAGTACTTC
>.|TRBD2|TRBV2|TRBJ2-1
CASSGGTSGAYNEQFF
TGTGCCAGCAGCGGTGGGACTAGCGGGGCCTACAATGAGCAGTTCTTC
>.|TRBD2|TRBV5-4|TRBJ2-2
CASSYQSGRARSGELFF
TGTGCCAGCAGTTACCAAAGCGGGAGGGCCCGATCCGGGGAGCTGTTTTTT
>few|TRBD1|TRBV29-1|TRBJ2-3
CSVEGQGANTQYF
TGCAGCGTTGAGGGGCAGGGGGCAAATACGCAGTATTTT
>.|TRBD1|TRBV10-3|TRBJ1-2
CAISEGTVSWGYTF
TGTGCCATCAGTGAAGGGACAGTGTCCTGGGGCTACACCTTC
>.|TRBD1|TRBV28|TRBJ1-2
CASRGTGGGDYGYTF
TGTGCCAGCAGAGGGACAGGGGGCGGCGACTATGGCTACACCTTC
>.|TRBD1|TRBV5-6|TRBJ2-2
CASSLTGGPGELFF
TGTGCCAGCAGCTTAACAGGGGGTCCCGGGGAGCTGTTTTTT
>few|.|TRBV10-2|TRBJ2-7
CASSEAYYEQYF
TGCGCCAGCAGTGAGGCCTACTACGAGCAGTACTTC
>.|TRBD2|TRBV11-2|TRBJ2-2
CASSLVEGAGGAGELFF
TGTGCCAGCAGCTTAGTTGAAGGAGCGGGAGGGGCCGGGGAGCTGTTTTTT
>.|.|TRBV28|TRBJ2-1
CASTSANEQFF
TGTGCCAGCACTAGCGCCAATGAGCAGTTCTTC
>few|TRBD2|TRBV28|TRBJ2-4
CASRPGGRVLAKNIQYF
TGTGCCAGCAGACCTGGTGGGAGGGTCCTAGCCAAAAACATTCAGTACTTC
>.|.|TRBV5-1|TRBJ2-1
CASSELDSSSQFF
TGCGCCAGCAGCGAGCTGGACAGTTCCAGTCAGTTCTTC
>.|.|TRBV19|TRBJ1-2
CASSFPGYLDLGYGYAF
TGTGCCAGTAGTTTCCCGGGATACCTAGACCTAGGCTATGGCTACGCCTTC
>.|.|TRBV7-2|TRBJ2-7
CASSLAGSNYEQYF
TGTGCCAGCAGCTTAGCCGGGTCAAACTACGAGCAGTACTTC
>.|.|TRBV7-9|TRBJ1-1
CASSPGGDSLFGWNTEAFF
TGTGCCAGCAGCCCGGGAGGAGACAGTCTTTTTGGGTGGAACACTGAAGCTTTCTTT
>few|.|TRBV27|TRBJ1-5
CASSLSGYNQPQHF
TGTGCCAGCAGCCTCTCAGGGTACAATCAGCCCCAGCATTTT
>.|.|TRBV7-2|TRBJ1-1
CASSRQGSFEAFF
TGTGCCAGCAGTCGTCAGGGCTCCTTTGAAGCTTTCTTT
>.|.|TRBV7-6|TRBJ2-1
CASSLLAAEQFF
TGTGCCAGCAGCTTGCTAGCTGCGGAGCAGTTCTTC
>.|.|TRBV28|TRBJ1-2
CASSKIQGPGHGYTF
TGTGCCAGCAGTAAAATACAGGGTCCTGGACATGGCTACACCTTC
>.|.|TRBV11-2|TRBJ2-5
CASSLGADRQETQYF
TGTGCCAGCAGCTTAGGTGCGGACAGACAAGAGACCCAGTACTTC
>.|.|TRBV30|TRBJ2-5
CAWSALGGRHQETQYF
TGTGCCTGGAGTGCCCTAGGCGGGCGGCACCAAGAGACCCAGTACTTC